These T cell receptor beta chains were read from a single sample in a study of HIV-infected patients and healthy controls. TCRdb reprocessed the 5' RACE reads via MiXCR and lists one record per CDR3 protein. The sample has approximately 9,500 distinct CDR3 sequences, 5.2% seen once; the top ten hold roughly 14%. This specimen consisted of blood, obtained before antiretroviral therapy. All receptors derive from an adult with HIV infection. The CDR3 runs from the conserved cysteine through the conserved F or W. The D gene is left open where the match is weak. Clone size is stated in some rows and not others, as once, few, many or a class when expanded.

d_call	v_call	j_call	clone_size	cdr3_aa	cdr3_nt
TRBD2	TRBV28	TRBJ2-3	medium-sized	CASSFPRGASGVETDTQYF	TGTGCCAGCAGTTTCCCGCGAGGTGCTAGCGGGGTTGAGACAGATACGCAGTATTTT
NA	TRBV6-5	TRBJ1-3	many	CASRLQGGENTIYF	TGTGCCAGCAGACTACAGGGCGGAGAAAACACCATATATTTT
NA	TRBV28	TRBJ2-3	medium-sized	CASSFLSGTDTQYF	TGTGCCAGCAGTTTTCTTTCTGGAACAGATACGCAGTATTTT
NA	TRBV20-1	TRBJ1-1	many	CSARIGGLNTEAFF	TGCAGTGCTAGAATAGGTGGATTGAACACTGAAGCTTTCTTT
NA	TRBV6-1	TRBJ2-3	medium-sized	CASSEARVLLGTDTQYF	TGTGCCAGCAGTGAAGCCCGCGTACTATTGGGGACAGATACGCAGTATTTT
NA	TRBV7-6	TRBJ2-5	medium-sized	CASSFDPIGTQYF	TGTGCCAGCAGCTTCGACCCGATTGGGACCCAGTACTTC
NA	TRBV29-1	TRBJ2-7	many	CSVEVPSRYEQYF	TGCAGCGTTGAAGTCCCTAGCAGGTACGAGCAGTACTTC
NA	TRBV5-6	TRBJ1-6	NA	CASSLEVMGSPLHF	TGTGCCAGCAGCTTGGAGGTAATGGGTTCACCCCTCCACTTT
TRBD1	TRBV27	TRBJ2-5	medium-sized	CASSPDPGQGRETQYF	TGTGCCAGCAGTCCGGACCCGGGACAGGGGAGAGAGACCCAGTACTTC
NA	TRBV6-1	TRBJ1-1	many	CASSGSRTLNTEAFF	TGTGCCAGCAGTGGGAGCAGGACCTTGAACACTGAAGCTTTCTTT
NA	TRBV7-2	TRBJ1-5	medium-sized	CASSLWEYSNQPQHF	TGTGCCAGCAGCTTATGGGAGTATAGCAATCAGCCCCAGCATTTT
NA	TRBV3-1	TRBJ2-6	few	CASSPVRSGANVLTF	TGTGCCAGCAGCCCCGTTCGCTCTGGGGCCAACGTCCTGACTTTC
TRBD2	TRBV6-1	TRBJ2-3	medium-sized	CATLTLRAGEGLDTQYF	TGTGCCACCCTAACCCTTCGAGCGGGGGAAGGACTTGATACGCAGTATTTT
NA	TRBV12-3/TRBV12-4	TRBJ2-1	many	CASSLMGYNEQFF	TGTGCCAGCAGTTTGATGGGGTACAATGAGCAGTTCTTC
NA	TRBV7-6	TRBJ2-1	medium-sized	CASSSRDRYNEQFF	TGTGCCAGCAGCTCCCGGGACCGATACAATGAGCAGTTCTTC
NA	TRBV30	TRBJ1-6	many	CAWSLGGDTLHF	TGTGCCTGGAGTCTGGGGGGGGACACCCTCCACTTT
NA	TRBV7-2	TRBJ1-1	medium-sized	CASSLVFGEGNTEAFF	TGTGCCAGCAGCTTAGTGTTCGGGGAGGGGAACACTGAAGCTTTCTTT
TRBD1	TRBV7-8	TRBJ2-7	NA	CASRQTGFDEQYF	TGTGCCAGCAGGCAGACAGGGTTCGACGAGCAGTACTTC
NA	TRBV27	TRBJ2-1	medium-sized	CASSLSPGSGSRQFF	TGTGCCAGCAGTTTATCCCCCGGGTCGGGGAGTAGGCAGTTCTTC
NA	TRBV12-3/TRBV12-4	TRBJ2-2	NA	CASSFAWNGELFF	TGTGCCAGCAGTTTCGCCTGGAACGGGGAGCTGTTTTTT
NA	TRBV19	TRBJ2-2	many	CASSGKRGATGELFF	TGTGCCAGTAGTGGGAAGAGAGGGGCCACCGGGGAGCTGTTTTTT
NA	TRBV20-1	TRBJ2-7	many	CSARPGTAGSYEQYF	TGCAGTGCTAGACCCGGCACAGCCGGCTCCTACGAGCAGTACTTC
TRBD2	TRBV5-1	TRBJ2-3	medium-sized	CASSLSPFGTSGRGTDTQYF	TGCGCCAGCAGCTTGTCGCCGTTTGGGACTAGCGGGAGGGGCACAGATACGCAGTATTTT
TRBD2	TRBV29-1	TRBJ2-3	many	CSVEDPGLAGGQNTDTQYF	TGCAGCGTTGAAGATCCGGGACTAGCGGGGGGGCAAAACACAGATACGCAGTATTTT
TRBD2	TRBV29-1	TRBJ2-3	many	CSVERGDTDTQYF	TGCAGCGTTGAACGGGGGGATACAGATACGCAGTATTTT
TRBD1	TRBV12-3/TRBV12-4	TRBJ2-1	medium-sized	CASSLTGLDEQFF	TGTGCCAGCAGTTTGACAGGGCTCGATGAGCAGTTCTTC
NA	TRBV15	TRBJ2-3	many	CATSRDRGARETDTQYF	TGTGCCACCAGCAGAGATCGTGGGGCGAGGGAAACAGATACGCAGTATTTT
NA	TRBV11-2	TRBJ2-7	large	CASSLSGESAYEQYF	TGTGCCAGCAGCTTAAGTGGTGAAAGCGCCTACGAGCAGTACTTC
NA	TRBV20-1	TRBJ1-1	many	CSAPGVTEAFF	TGCAGTGCCCCGGGGGTCACTGAAGCTTTCTTT
TRBD2	TRBV13	TRBJ2-3	NA	CASSLSPSGSSGDTQYF	TGTGCCAGCAGCTTATCCCCCAGCGGGAGTTCGGGAGATACGCAGTATTTT
TRBD1	TRBV2	TRBJ1-4	many	CASSEDDRVDEKLFF	TGTGCCAGCAGTGAAGACGACAGGGTAGACGAAAAACTGTTTTTT